What follows are 3 T cell receptor beta chains derived from one specimen sequenced in a study of blood T cell repertoires in COVID-19. Assay: immunoSEQ multiplex PCR; the TCRdb copy retains only in-frame clones and omits some. The sample has around 170,000 clones, around 86% seen once. Material: peripheral blood. All receptors derive from a man aged 50 or older with active or convalescent COVID-19.

The chain links TRBV6-5 to TRBJ1-1; 8 bases align to TRBD1. The CDR3 contains 13 residues. The V gene end was trimmed by 5 bases and the J gene end by 11 bases; junction bases not matched to a gene: 10. From germline, CDR1 is MNHEY and CDR2 SVGAGI. CDR3 loop: CASSHQDQGAAFF. CDR3 coding DNA: TGTGCCAGCAGTCATCAGGATCAGGGGGCGGCTTTCTTT.

This clone came up many times. The rearrangement joins TRBV7-9 to TRBJ1-2; D unclear. Germline assignment: CDR1 SEHNR and CDR2 FQNEAQ (reference sequence). This CDR3 has 11 amino acids. Trimming cost V 3 bases and J 13 bases, with 12 bases left between them. The CDR3 region is CASSFLTVLTF. In nucleotides, the CDR3 is TGTGCCAGCAGCTTTCTAACGGTGCTCACCTTC.

The V call is TRBV3-1 (or the pseudogene TRBV3-2), the J call TRBJ1-2, with 7 bases fitting TRBD1. This CDR3 is 16 amino acids long. Germline V CDR1 and CDR2: LGHDT, YNNKEL (reference sequence). The V and J ends lost 5 bases and 6 bases, in that order; junction bases with no gene match: 15. The chain's CDR3 is CASSAKRTGGGDGYTF. The CDR3 DNA is TGTGCCAGCAGCGCTAAACGGACAGGAGGGGGAGATGGCTACACCTTC.